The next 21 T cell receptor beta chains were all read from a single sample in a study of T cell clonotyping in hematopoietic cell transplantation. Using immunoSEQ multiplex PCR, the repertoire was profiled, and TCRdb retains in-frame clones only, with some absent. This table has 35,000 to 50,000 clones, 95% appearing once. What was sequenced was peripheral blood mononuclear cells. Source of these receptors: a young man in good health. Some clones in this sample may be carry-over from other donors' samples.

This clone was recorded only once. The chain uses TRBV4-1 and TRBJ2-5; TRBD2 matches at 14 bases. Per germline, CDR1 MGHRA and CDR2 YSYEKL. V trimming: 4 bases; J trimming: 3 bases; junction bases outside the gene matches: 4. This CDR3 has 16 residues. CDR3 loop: CASSLGTSGGKETQYF. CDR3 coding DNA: TGCGCCAGCAGCCTCGGGACTAGCGGGGGAAAAGAGACCCAGTACTTC.

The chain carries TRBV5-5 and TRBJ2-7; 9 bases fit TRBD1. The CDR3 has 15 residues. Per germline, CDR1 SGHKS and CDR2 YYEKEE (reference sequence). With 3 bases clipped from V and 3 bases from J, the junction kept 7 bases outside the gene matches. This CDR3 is CASSWTGTGSYEQYF. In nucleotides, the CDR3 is TGTGCCAGCAGCTGGACCGGGACAGGGAGCTACGAGCAGTACTTC.

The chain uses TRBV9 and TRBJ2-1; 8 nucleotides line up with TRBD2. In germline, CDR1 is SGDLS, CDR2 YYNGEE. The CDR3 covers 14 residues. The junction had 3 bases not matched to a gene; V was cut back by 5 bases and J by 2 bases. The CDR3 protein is CASSLSGTYNEQFF. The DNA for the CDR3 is TGTGCCAGCAGTCTTAGCGGGACCTACAATGAGCAGTTCTTC.

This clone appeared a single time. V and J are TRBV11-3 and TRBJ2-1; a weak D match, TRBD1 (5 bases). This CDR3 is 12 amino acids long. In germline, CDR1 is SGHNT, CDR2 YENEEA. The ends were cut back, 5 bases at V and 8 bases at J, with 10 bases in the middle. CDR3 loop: CASSMQGYEQFF. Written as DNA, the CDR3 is TGTGCCAGCAGCATGCAGGGCTATGAGCAGTTCTTC.

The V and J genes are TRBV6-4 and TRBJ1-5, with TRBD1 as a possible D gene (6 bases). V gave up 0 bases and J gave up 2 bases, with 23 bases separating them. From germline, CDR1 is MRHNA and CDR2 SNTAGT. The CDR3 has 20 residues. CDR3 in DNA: TGTGCCAGCAGTGACTCATACCGACAGGATCGAGGGGGGCGCAATCAGCCCCAGCATTTT. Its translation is CASSDSYRQDRGGRNQPQHF.

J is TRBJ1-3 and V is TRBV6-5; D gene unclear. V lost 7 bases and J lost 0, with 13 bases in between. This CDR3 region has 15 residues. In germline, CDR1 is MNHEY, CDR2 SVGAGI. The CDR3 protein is CASTTSRVSGNTIYF. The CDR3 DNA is TGTGCCAGCACCACTAGTAGGGTCTCTGGAAACACCATATATTTT.

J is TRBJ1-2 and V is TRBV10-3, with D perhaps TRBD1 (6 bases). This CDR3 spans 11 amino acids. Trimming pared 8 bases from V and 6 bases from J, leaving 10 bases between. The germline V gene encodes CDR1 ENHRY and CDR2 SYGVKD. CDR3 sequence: CAIQGLDGYTF. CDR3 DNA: TGTGCCATCCAGGGGCTCGATGGCTACACCTTC.

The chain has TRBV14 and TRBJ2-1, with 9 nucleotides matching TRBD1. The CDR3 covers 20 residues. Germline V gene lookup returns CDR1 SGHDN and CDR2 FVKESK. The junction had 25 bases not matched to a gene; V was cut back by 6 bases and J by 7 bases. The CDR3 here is CASSAPWGGKKDRGKNEQFF. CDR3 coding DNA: TGTGCCAGCAGTGCTCCTTGGGGGGGGAAAAAGGACAGGGGTAAGAATGAGCAGTTCTTC.

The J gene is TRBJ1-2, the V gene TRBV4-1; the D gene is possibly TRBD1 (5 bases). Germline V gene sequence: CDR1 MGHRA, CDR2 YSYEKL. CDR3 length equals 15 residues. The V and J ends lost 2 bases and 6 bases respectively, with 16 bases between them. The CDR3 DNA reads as TGCGCCAGCAGCCAATTGGGTGGAGGGGAGAATGGCTACACCTTC. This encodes CASSQLGGGENGYTF.

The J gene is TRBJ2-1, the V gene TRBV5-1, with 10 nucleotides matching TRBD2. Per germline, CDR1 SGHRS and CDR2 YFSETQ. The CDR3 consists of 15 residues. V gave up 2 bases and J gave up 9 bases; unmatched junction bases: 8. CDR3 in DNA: TGCGCCAGCAGCTTAATAGCGGGGGGAACGAGTGAGCAGTTCTTC. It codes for CASSLIAGGTSEQFF.

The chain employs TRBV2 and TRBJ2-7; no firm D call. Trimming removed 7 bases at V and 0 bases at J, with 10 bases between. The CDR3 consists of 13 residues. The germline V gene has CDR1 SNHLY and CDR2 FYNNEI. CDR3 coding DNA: TGTGCCAGCACTAAGGGCAGCTCCTACGAGCAGTACTTC. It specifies CASTKGSSYEQYF.

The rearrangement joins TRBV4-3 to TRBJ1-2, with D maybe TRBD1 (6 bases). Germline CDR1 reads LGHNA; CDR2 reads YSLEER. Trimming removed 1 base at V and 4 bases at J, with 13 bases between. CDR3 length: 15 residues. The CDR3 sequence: CASSQALDSTYGYTF. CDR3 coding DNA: TGCGCCAGCAGCCAAGCGTTGGACAGCACCTATGGCTACACCTTC.

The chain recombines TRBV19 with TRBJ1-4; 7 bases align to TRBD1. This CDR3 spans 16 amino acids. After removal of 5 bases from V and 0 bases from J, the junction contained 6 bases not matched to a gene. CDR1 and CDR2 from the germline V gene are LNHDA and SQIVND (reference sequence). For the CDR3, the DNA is TGTGCCAGTAGTTCCCGACAGGGTGCAACTAATGAAAAACTGTTTTTT. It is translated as CASSSRQGATNEKLFF.

As DNA, the CDR3 is TGTGCCAGCAGCACCCACGCGCGGGCCGATACGCAGTATTTT. Encoded protein: CASSTHARADTQYF. The gene calls are TRBV7-8 and TRBJ2-3; D perhaps matches TRBD2 (5 bases). V was cut by 5 bases and J by 6 bases, with 15 bases left in between. This CDR3 spans 14 amino acids. Germline assignment: CDR1 SGHVS and CDR2 FQNEAQ.

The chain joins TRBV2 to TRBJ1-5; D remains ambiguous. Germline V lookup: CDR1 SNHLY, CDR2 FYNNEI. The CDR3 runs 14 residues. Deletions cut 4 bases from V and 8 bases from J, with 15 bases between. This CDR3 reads CASSADLGWEPQHF. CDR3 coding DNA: TGTGCCAGCAGTGCCGATTTAGGGTGGGAGCCCCAGCATTTT.

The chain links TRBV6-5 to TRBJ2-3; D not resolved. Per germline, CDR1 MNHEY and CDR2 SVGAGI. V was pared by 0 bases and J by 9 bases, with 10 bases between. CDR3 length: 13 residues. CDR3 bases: TGTGCCAGCAGTTACTCGAGTAGAGGAACGCAGTATTTT. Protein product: CASSYSSRGTQYF.

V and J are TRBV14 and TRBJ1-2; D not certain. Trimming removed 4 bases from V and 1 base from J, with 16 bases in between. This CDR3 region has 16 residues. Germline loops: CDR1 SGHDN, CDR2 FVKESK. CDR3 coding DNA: TGTGCCAGCAGCCTTTACAGCATATTACGTAACTATGGCTACACCTTC. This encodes CASSLYSILRNYGYTF.

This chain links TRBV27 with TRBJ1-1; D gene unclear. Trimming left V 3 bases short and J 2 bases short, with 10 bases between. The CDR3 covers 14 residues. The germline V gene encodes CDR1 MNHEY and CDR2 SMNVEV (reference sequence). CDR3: CASSFSGINTEAFF. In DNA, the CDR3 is TGTGCCAGCAGTTTTTCGGGTATTAACACTGAAGCTTTCTTT.

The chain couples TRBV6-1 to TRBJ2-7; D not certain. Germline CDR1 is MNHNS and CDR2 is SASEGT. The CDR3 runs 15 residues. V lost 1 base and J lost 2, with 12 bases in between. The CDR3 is CASSEGSTTPYEQYF. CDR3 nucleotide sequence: TGTGCCAGCAGTGAAGGAAGTACCACGCCCTACGAGCAGTACTTC.

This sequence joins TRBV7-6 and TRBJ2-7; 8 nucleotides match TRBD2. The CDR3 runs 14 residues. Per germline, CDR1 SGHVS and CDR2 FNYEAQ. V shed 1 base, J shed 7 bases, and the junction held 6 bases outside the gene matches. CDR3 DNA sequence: TGTGCCAGCAGCTTAGAGGCGGGGGGAGGAGAGCAGTACTTC. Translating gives CASSLEAGGGEQYF. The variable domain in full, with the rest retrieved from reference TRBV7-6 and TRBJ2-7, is GAGVSQSPRYKVTKRGQDVALRCDPISGHVSLYWYRQALGQGPEFLTYFNYEAQQDKSGLPNDRFSAERPEGSISTLTIQRTEQRDSAMYRCASSLEAGGGEQYFGPGTRLTVT.

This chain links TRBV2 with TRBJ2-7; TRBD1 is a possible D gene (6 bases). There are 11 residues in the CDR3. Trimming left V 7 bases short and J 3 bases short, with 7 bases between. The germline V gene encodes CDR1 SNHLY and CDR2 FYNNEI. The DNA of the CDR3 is TGTGCCAGCAAACAGGGCTACGAGCAGTACTTC. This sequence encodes CASKQGYEQYF.